The 18 T cell receptor beta chains below come from one sample, sequenced in a study of blood T cell repertoires in COVID-19. The method was immunoSEQ multiplex PCR; TCRdb's version includes in-frame clones alone and lacks a portion of them. The repertoire has over 150,000 clones, approximately 86% of them found once; the top ten carry about 10%. Sequencing was carried out using peripheral blood. The receptor source for this set is a woman aged 80 or over with active or convalescent COVID-19.

This clone was picked up a small number of times. V gene TRBV2 combines with J gene TRBJ2-1, with D possibly being TRBD1 (6 bases). Germline V gives CDR1 SNHLY, CDR2 FYNNEI. The germline V and J ends were trimmed by 4 bases and 2 bases, with 9 bases remaining between them. The CDR3 contains 14 residues. Here the CDR3 reads CASSAQGTYNEQFF. The CDR3 region has the DNA TGTGCCAGCAGTGCCCAGGGGACCTACAATGAGCAGTTCTTC.

CDR3 sequence (DNA): TGTGCCAGCTCCACCGGTAATGAAAAACTGTTTTTT. Its translation is CASSTGNEKLFF. The chain employs TRBV18 and TRBJ1-4, with D uncertain. Germline CDR1 reads KGHSH; CDR2 reads LQKENI. V lost 6 bases to trimming and J lost 4 bases, with 6 bases between them. The CDR3 totals 12 residues.

DNA for the CDR3: TGTGCCAGCAGCGCCGGAACCTTCAGCGGGAGATCAAATACGCAGTATTTT. Translated, it gives CASSAGTFSGRSNTQYF. The chain uses TRBV9 and TRBJ2-3; 8 nucleotides agree with TRBD2. V lost 3 bases to trimming and J lost 7 bases; unmatched junction nucleotides: 16. CDR1 is SGDLS, CDR2 YYNGEE, per germline. The CDR3 is made up of 17 amino acids.

CDR3 in DNA: TGTGCCAGCTCACCAGAGAGCTACACTGAAGCTTTCTTT. Translated, it gives CASSPESYTEAFF. V and J are TRBV18 and TRBJ1-1, with D unresolved. The germline V gene has CDR1 KGHSH and CDR2 LQKENI. The CDR3 runs 13 residues. Trimming took 2 bases from V and 3 from J, leaving 7 bases between them.

The chain couples TRBV6-5 to TRBJ2-5; tentatively, D is TRBD1 (6 bases). V lost 2 bases, J lost 5 bases, and 18 bases lay in between. The CDR3 has 16 residues. Germline loops: CDR1 MNHEY, CDR2 SVGAGI. This chain's CDR3 is CASSYTYTGLGETQYF. In nucleotides, the CDR3 is TGTGCCAGCAGTTACACCTACACAGGGCTCGGGGAGACCCAGTACTTC.

The rearrangement uses TRBV5-6 and TRBJ2-7; TRBD2 matches 7 bases. Germline-derived CDR1 and CDR2 are SGHDT and YYEEEE. J gave up 5 bases and V 5 bases, and 16 bases lay outside the gene matches. CDR3 length: 16 residues. The CDR3 protein is CASSSGVGAGRNEQYF. In nucleotides, the CDR3 is TGTGCCAGCAGTTCCGGCGTGGGAGCGGGAAGGAACGAGCAGTACTTC.

This chain connects TRBV5-6 to TRBJ2-5; weak D call: TRBD2 (5 bases). The V end lost 4 bases, the J end lost 5 bases, and 27 bases lay between the germline ends. Germline-derived CDR1 and CDR2 are SGHDT and YYEEEE. The CDR3 covers 18 residues. In DNA, the CDR3 is TGTGCCAGCAGCCCGGCCGGCCTCTCTCCCCGGCGGGCGGAGACCCAGTACTTC. It encodes CASSPAGLSPRRAETQYF.

The CDR3 sequence: CASSPWLAGADTQYF. The CDR3, as DNA: TGCGCCAGCAGCCCGTGGCTAGCGGGAGCAGATACGCAGTATTTT. The J gene is TRBJ2-3, the V gene TRBV5-1; the match to TRBD2 covers 10 bases. This CDR3 comprises 15 residues. Germline CDR1 reads SGHRS; CDR2 reads YFSETQ. Germline trimming cut 4 bases from V and 4 bases from J; bases unmatched to any gene: 6.

The chain combines TRBV18 with TRBJ1-1, with TRBD1 matching over 7 bases. CDR3 length: 16 amino acids. Germline V gene data show CDR1 as KGHSH and CDR2 as LQKENI. V dropped 0 bases and J dropped 4; count of bases not matched to a gene: 8. CDR3 loop: CASSPPRQGGSTEAFF. CDR3 nucleotides: TGTGCCAGCTCACCACCGCGACAGGGTGGGAGCACTGAAGCTTTCTTT. The full variable domain, in which reference TRBV18 and TRBJ1-1 provide the parts outside the CDR3, is NAGVMQNPRHLVRRRGQEARLRCSPMKGHSHVYWYRQLPEEGLKFMVYLQKENIIDESGMPKERFSAEFPKEGPSILRIQQVVRGDSAAYFCASSPPRQGGSTEAFFGQGTRLTVV.

V is TRBV9 and J is TRBJ2-1; D is possibly TRBD2 (5 bases). This CDR3 region has 16 residues. Germline assignment: CDR1 SGDLS and CDR2 YYNGEE. Trimming cost V 3 bases and J 0 bases, with 13 bases left between them. The CDR3 reads CASSGGLQVSYNEQFF. The CDR3 nucleotides are TGTGCCAGCAGCGGAGGACTTCAGGTCTCCTACAATGAGCAGTTCTTC.

The V and J genes are TRBV28 and TRBJ1-2, with TRBD1 identical over 8 bases. V was pared by 7 bases and J by 5 bases, with 6 bases of the junction left unmatched. Germline V gives CDR1 MDHEN, CDR2 SYDVKM. The CDR3 runs 13 residues. The chain's CDR3 is CASMGQVNYGYTF. The CDR3 DNA follows: TGTGCCAGCATGGGACAGGTTAATTATGGCTACACCTTC.

The chain employs TRBV28 and TRBJ1-2; 7 bases are shared with TRBD1. V shed 7 bases and J 1 base; nucleotides not matched to a gene: 9. The germline V gene has CDR1 MDHEN and CDR2 SYDVKM. The CDR3 loop spans 15 amino acids. CDR3 sequence: CASTIGTAHNYGYTF. Written as DNA, the CDR3 is TGTGCCAGCACCATAGGGACAGCCCATAACTATGGCTACACCTTC.

The chain couples TRBV7-9 to TRBJ2-6; D not resolved. CDR1 is SEHNR and CDR2 is FQNEAQ in the germline V gene (reference sequence). The CDR3 sequence is 14 residues long. V dropped 2 bases and J dropped 3 bases, with 5 bases sitting between them. The CDR3 DNA sequence: TGTGCCAGCAGCTTATCGTTTGGGGCCAACGTCCTGACTTTC. Amino acids: CASSLSFGANVLTF. The variable domain in full, with the rest retrieved from reference TRBV7-9 and TRBJ2-6, is DTGVSQNPRHKITKRGQNVTFRCDPISEHNRLYWYRQTLGQGPEFLTYFQNEAQLEKSRLLSDRFSAERPKGSFSTLEIQRTEQGDSAMYLCASSLSFGANVLTFGAGSRLTVL.

The V gene is TRBV9, the J gene TRBJ2-1; 7 bases fit TRBD1. Germline V gene lookup returns CDR1 SGDLS and CDR2 YYNGEE. The length of the CDR3 is 15 residues. Trimming at V came to 0 bases and at J to 4 bases, leaving 4 bases not matched to a gene. The CDR3 reads CASSVGGTVYNEQFF. CDR3 coding DNA: TGTGCCAGCAGCGTAGGAGGGACAGTTTACAATGAGCAGTTCTTC. The full variable domain, completed using reference TRBV9 and TRBJ2-1, is DSGVTQTPKHLITATGQRVTLRCSPRSGDLSVYWYQQSLDQGLQFLIQYYNGEERAKGNILERFSAQQFPDLHSELNLSSLELGDSALYFCASSVGGTVYNEQFFGPGTRLTVL.

This clone was seen only once. V and J are TRBV29-1 and TRBJ1-2, with a weak D call TRBD1 (5 bases). The CDR3 runs to 14 residues. V was trimmed by 6 bases and J by 4 bases, leaving 18 bases between them. Germline-derived CDR1 and CDR2 are SQVTM and ANQGSEA. The CDR3 protein is CSVLGEGRSYGYTF. Written as DNA, the CDR3 is TGCAGCGTCTTAGGGGAAGGGCGTAGCTATGGCTACACCTTC.

The chain employs TRBV10-3 and TRBJ2-7, with 10 bases matching TRBD2. The CDR3 runs to 20 residues. Trimming removed 0 bases from V and 4 bases from J; junction bases left unmatched: 18. Germline CDR1 ENHRY, CDR2 SYGVKD. CDR3 nucleotides: TGTGCCATCAGTGAGTCCCAGACTAGCGGGCGCCCCCAGCCAGTTTACGAGCAGTACTTC. Translated, it gives CAISESQTSGRPQPVYEQYF.

V is TRBV4-2 and J is TRBJ2-3; 11 nucleotides match TRBD1. The junction had 7 bases not matched to a gene; V was cut back by 1 base and J by 4 bases. The CDR3 runs to 17 residues. Germline-derived CDR1 and CDR2 are LGHNA and YNFKEQ. Here the CDR3 reads CASSQGYGTGGSDTQYF. In DNA, the CDR3 is TGTGCCAGCAGCCAAGGGTATGGGACAGGGGGTTCAGATACGCAGTATTTT.

The chain combines TRBV5-1 with TRBJ1-1; 8 bases align to TRBD1. This CDR3 region has 16 residues. Trimming cost V 5 bases and J 3 bases; bases outside gene matches: 12. Germline V gene sequence: CDR1 SGHRS, CDR2 YFSETQ. This chain's CDR3 is CASSRKTGVGDTEAFF. In DNA form, the CDR3 reads TGCGCCAGCAGTCGTAAGACAGGGGTTGGGGACACTGAAGCTTTCTTT.